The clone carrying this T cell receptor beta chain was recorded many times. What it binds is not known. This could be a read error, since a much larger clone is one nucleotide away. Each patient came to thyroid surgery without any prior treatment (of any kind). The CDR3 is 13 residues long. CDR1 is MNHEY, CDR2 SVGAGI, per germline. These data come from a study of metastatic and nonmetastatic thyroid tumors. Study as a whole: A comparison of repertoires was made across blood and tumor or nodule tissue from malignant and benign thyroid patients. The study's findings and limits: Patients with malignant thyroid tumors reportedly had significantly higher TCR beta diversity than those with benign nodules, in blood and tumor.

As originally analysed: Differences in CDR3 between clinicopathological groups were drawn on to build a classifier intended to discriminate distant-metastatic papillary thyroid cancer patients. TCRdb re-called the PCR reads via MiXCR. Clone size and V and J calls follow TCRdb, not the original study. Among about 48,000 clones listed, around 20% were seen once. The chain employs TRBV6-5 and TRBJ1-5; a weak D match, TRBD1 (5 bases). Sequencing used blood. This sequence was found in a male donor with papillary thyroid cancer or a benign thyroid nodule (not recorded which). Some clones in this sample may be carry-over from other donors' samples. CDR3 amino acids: CANSYSGGGSQHF. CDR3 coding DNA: TGTGCCAACAGTTACTCCGGGGGGGGATCCCAGCATTTT.